A single sample is the source of the 26 T cell receptor beta chains below, sequenced in a study of T cell responses to AZD1222 COVID-19 vaccine. TCRdb's table, derived via immunoSEQ multiplex PCR, lists solely in-frame clones and lacks some. The repertoire holds 160,000 or so clones, with around nine tenths as singletons. Here the sequenced sample was peripheral blood, taken on day 0 of AZD1222 vaccination. The source of these receptors is an adult in good health.

This clone was recorded only once. The rearrangement links TRBV12-5 to TRBJ1-4, with D unclear. Germline CDR1 reads LGHNT; CDR2 reads FRNRAP. The CDR3 has 16 amino acids. The V and J ends lost 1 base and 4 bases respectively, with 13 bases between them. CDR3 nucleotides: TGTGCTAGTGGTTTGGCAAACGGGGTTGGTAATGAAAAACTGTTTTTT. Its protein is CASGLANGVGNEKLFF.

The chain joins TRBV29-1 to TRBJ2-7; maybe TRBD2 (6 bases). The CDR3 consists of 12 residues. Germline V gene lookup returns CDR1 SQVTM and CDR2 ANQGSEA. Trimming took off 6 bases at V and 3 bases at J, with 12 bases between the two ends. The CDR3 DNA follows: TGCAGCGTGGGGGGTGCTGTCTACGAGCAGTACTTC. Translation: CSVGGAVYEQYF.

The chain carries TRBV19 and TRBJ2-3; a weak D match, TRBD1 (7 bases). From germline, CDR1 is LNHDA and CDR2 SQIVND (reference sequence). This CDR3 comprises 16 residues. V was pared by 1 base and J by 5 bases, with 16 bases between. The CDR3 DNA reads as TGTGCCAGTAGTATAGGAAGGAGGGGGCGAGGAGATACGCAGTATTTT. Protein sequence: CASSIGRRGRGDTQYF.

The V gene is TRBV27, the J gene TRBJ2-3, with 8 bases identical to TRBD2. The CDR3 runs 16 residues. V trimming: 2 bases; J trimming: 6 bases; junction bases outside the gene matches: 10. The germline V gene encodes CDR1 MNHEY and CDR2 SMNVEV (reference sequence). The CDR3 nucleotides read TGTGCCAGCAGTTTACAGGCGGGAGGCCCGGGGGATACGCAGTATTTT. Residues: CASSLQAGGPGDTQYF.

The chain combines TRBV2 with TRBJ2-3; possibly TRBD2 for D (6 bases). The CDR3 contains 13 residues. V was cut by 1 base and J by 6 bases, with 8 bases left in between. CDR1 is SNHLY and CDR2 is FYNNEI in the germline V gene. The CDR3 reads CASSEGAGDTQYF. Written as DNA, the CDR3 is TGTGCCAGCAGTGAAGGGGCGGGGGATACGCAGTATTTT. The whole variable domain, filled in from reference TRBV2 and TRBJ2-3, reads EPEVTQTPSHQVTQMGQEVILRCVPISNHLYFYWYRQILGQKVEFLVSFYNNEISEKSEIFDDQFSVERPDGSNFTLKIRSTKLEDSAMYFCASSEGAGDTQYFGPGTRLTVL.

As DNA, the CDR3 is TGTGCCAGCAGTTCCGGGACTACCAATGAGCAGTTCTTC. This codes for CASSSGTTNEQFF. J is TRBJ2-1 and V is TRBV12-3 or TRBV12-4, with 7 bases that match TRBD2. The CDR3 contains 13 residues. The V gene end was trimmed by 4 bases and the J gene end by 6 bases; junction bases not matched to a gene: 3.

This clone was seen once. The chain links TRBV29-1 to TRBJ2-3; 9 bases are a match to TRBD2. Trimming at V came to 2 bases and at J to 0 bases, leaving 6 bases not matched to a gene. CDR3 length: 16 residues. CDR1 and CDR2 from the germline V gene are SQVTM and ANQGSEA. The CDR3 DNA reads TGCAGCGTTGAACGGGGGCGGGAGGGGAGCACAGATACGCAGTATTTT. Protein product: CSVERGREGSTDTQYF.

This CDR3 reads CSASFYEQYF. CDR3 sequence (DNA): TGCAGTGCTAGTTTCTACGAGCAGTACTTC. The chain has TRBV20-1 and TRBJ2-7; D unresolved. V was clipped by 3 bases and J by 3 bases, with 3 bases between them. The CDR3 length is 10 residues. From germline, CDR1 is DFQATT and CDR2 SNEGSKA (reference sequence).

This sequence joins TRBV5-1 and TRBJ2-7; 7 bases map to TRBD2. The V segment lost 2 bases and the J segment 6 bases; nucleotides outside the gene matches: 8. Germline V gene lookup returns CDR1 SGHRS and CDR2 YFSETQ. This CDR3 has 14 amino acids. In DNA, the CDR3 is TGCGCCAGCAGCTTAGTCGCGGGAGAATCCGAGCAGTACTTC. Translated, it gives CASSLVAGESEQYF.

The chain carries TRBV9 and TRBJ2-5, with 7 bases matching TRBD2. This CDR3 is 17 amino acids long. J gave up 5 bases and V 0 bases, and 13 bases lay outside the gene matches. Germline assignment: CDR1 SGDLS and CDR2 YYNGEE. CDR3 sequence (DNA): TGTGCCAGCAGCGTAGCTGGCGGGAGCTTGATATTTGAGACCCAGTACTTC. Its translation: CASSVAGGSLIFETQYF.

V gene TRBV10-1 combines with J gene TRBJ1-2; tentative D call: TRBD1 (6 bases). There are 13 residues in the CDR3. Looked up from germline, CDR1 is WNHNN and CDR2 is SYGVQD (reference sequence). Trimming cost V 5 bases and J 4 bases, with 11 bases left between them. The CDR3 protein is CASSHDRTYGYTF. The DNA of the CDR3 is TGCGCCAGCAGTCACGACAGGACCTATGGCTACACCTTC.

V usage is TRBV20-1 and J usage is TRBJ2-1; TRBD2 agrees at 14 bases. The length of the CDR3 is 16 residues. Per the germline V gene, CDR1 is DFQATT and CDR2 is SNEGSKA (reference sequence). The J segment lost 6 bases and the V segment lost 3 bases, leaving 7 bases of the junction unmatched. The CDR3 bases are TGCAGTGCTAGTTCCGGGACTAGCGGGAGAGTCAATGAGCAGTTCTTC. Amino acids: CSASSGTSGRVNEQFF.

The J gene is TRBJ2-1, the V gene TRBV27, with 13 bases lining up with TRBD2. There are 17 residues in the CDR3. V shed 4 bases, J shed 9 bases, and the junction held 12 bases outside the gene matches. CDR1 MNHEY and CDR2 SMNVEV come from the germline V gene (reference sequence). In nucleotides, the CDR3 is TGTGCCAGCAGTTCCATTGGGACTAGCGGGGTGGGAGGTGAGCAGTTCTTC. Translating gives CASSSIGTSGVGGEQFF.

The chain recombines TRBV27 with TRBJ1-5, with unresolved D. V lost 5 bases, J lost 5 bases, and 13 bases lay in between. Germline values: CDR1 MNHEY, CDR2 SMNVEV (reference sequence). CDR3 size: 14 residues. Written as DNA, the CDR3 is TGTGCCAGCAGTCGGGGTTGGAGTGATCAGCCCCAGCATTTT. Its translation: CASSRGWSDQPQHF.

In this sample, this clone turned up once. This chain connects TRBV6-5 to TRBJ1-1; D unclear. Trimming pared 6 bases from V and 7 bases from J, leaving 12 bases between. CDR3 length: 12 residues. Germline CDR1 and CDR2: MNHEY and SVGAGI. CDR3 sequence reads: CASRNTLLEAFF. The CDR3 DNA sequence: TGTGCCAGCAGGAACACCCTACTTGAAGCTTTCTTT.

V is TRBV27 and J is TRBJ2-6; no reliable D call. CDR3 length equals 16 residues. Trimming shortened V by 8 bases and J by 0 bases, and 14 bases separated the two germline ends. Per germline, CDR1 MNHEY and CDR2 SMNVEV (reference sequence). DNA for the CDR3: TGTGCCAGCCGCCCCTCGTGGGTCTCTGGGGCCAACGTCCTGACTTTC. This translates into CASRPSWVSGANVLTF. The variable domain in full, completed from reference TRBV27 and TRBJ2-6, reads EAQVTQNPRYLITVTGKKLTVTCSQNMNHEYMSWYRQDPGLGLRQIYYSMNVEVTDKGDVPEGYKVSRKEKRNFPLILESPSPNQTSLYFCASRPSWVSGANVLTFGAGSRLTVL.

The rearrangement links TRBV30 to TRBJ1-1; weak D call: TRBD1 (5 bases). Trimming shortened V by 4 bases and J by 2 bases, and 20 bases separated the two germline ends. This CDR3 has 16 amino acids. Germline values: CDR1 GTSNPN, CDR2 SVGIG (reference sequence). This CDR3 reads CAWTPGTGIRNTEAFF. CDR3 bases: TGTGCCTGGACCCCCGGGACCGGAATTCGTAACACTGAAGCTTTCTTT.

The V gene is TRBV28, the J gene TRBJ2-7; D not certain. V gave up 3 bases and J gave up 1 base, with 10 bases separating them. The CDR3 contains 14 residues. The germline V gene has CDR1 MDHEN and CDR2 SYDVKM. CDR3 protein: CASSFYVGSYEQYF. CDR3 DNA sequence: TGTGCCAGCAGTTTTTATGTAGGATCCTACGAGCAGTACTTC.

The chain joins TRBV3-1 (or the pseudogene TRBV3-2) to TRBJ1-1; 7 nucleotides line up with TRBD1. The germline V gene encodes CDR1 LGHDT and CDR2 YNNKEL (reference sequence). There are 14 residues in the CDR3. V lost 1 base and J lost 6; bases outside the gene matches: 5. As DNA, the CDR3 is TGTGCCAGCAGCCAAGCCTTAGGGGGCTCTGAAGCTTTCTTT. Protein product: CASSQALGGSEAFF.

The chain links TRBV12-3 or TRBV12-4 to TRBJ1-6; D is unclear. This CDR3 comprises 13 residues. Trimming shortened V by 3 bases and J by 12 bases, and 12 bases separated the two germline ends. The CDR3 sequence is CASSLGPVRPLHF. In DNA form, the CDR3 reads TGTGCCAGCAGTTTGGGCCCAGTGCGACCCCTCCACTTT.

V is TRBV6-5 and J is TRBJ1-2; D perhaps matches TRBD1 (6 bases). The length of the CDR3 is 12 residues. Trimming removed 7 bases at V and 8 bases at J, with 14 bases between. Germline V gene sequence: CDR1 MNHEY, CDR2 SVGAGI. DNA for the CDR3: TGTGCCAGCAAGACGGGGGGGCGCGGCTACACCTTC. This gives the protein CASKTGGRGYTF.

The chain combines TRBV4-1 with TRBJ1-2, with a possible D match to TRBD1 (5 bases). Germline loops: CDR1 MGHRA, CDR2 YSYEKL. The CDR3 is made up of 15 amino acids. Trimming stripped 0 bases from V and 3 bases from J, with 11 bases between. The CDR3 reads CASSQEEGADYGYTF. CDR3 nucleotides: TGCGCCAGCAGCCAAGAGGAAGGGGCGGACTATGGCTACACCTTC.

This clone is a singleton in its sample. The chain links TRBV18 to TRBJ1-2, with 8 bases matching TRBD1. V lost 1 base and J lost 0; bases outside the gene matches: 10. CDR1 is KGHSH and CDR2 is LQKENI in the germline V gene. This CDR3 has 18 amino acids. The CDR3 DNA reads TGTGCCAGCTCACCACTGGGCCAGGGACAGGTGGCTAACTATGGCTACACCTTC. This translates into CASSPLGQGQVANYGYTF.

CDR3 residues: CASNSFGVGSTEAFF. The DNA for the CDR3 is TGTGCCAGTAATTCGTTCGGGGTAGGAAGCACTGAAGCTTTCTTT. This chain uses TRBV19 with TRBJ1-1; D remains unclear. Trimming removed 7 bases from V and 4 bases from J, with 19 bases in between. Germline V lookup: CDR1 LNHDA, CDR2 SQIVND (reference sequence). The CDR3 covers 15 residues.

The table lists this clone with a count of one. This chain uses TRBV6-5 with TRBJ2-2; D unresolved. V shed 6 bases and J shed 4 bases, with 6 bases lying between them. The CDR3 spans 12 residues. CDR1 and CDR2 (germline): MNHEY, SVGAGI. The DNA of the CDR3 is TGTGCCAGCAGCCGCCCCACCGGGGAGCTGTTTTTT. This encodes CASSRPTGELFF.

The chain employs TRBV5-4 and TRBJ2-5; D gene ambiguous. CDR3 length equals 13 residues. Per the germline V gene, CDR1 is SGHNT and CDR2 is YYREEE (reference sequence). V was cut by 0 bases and J by 1 base, with 4 bases left in between. The CDR3 here is CASSLGAQETQYF. As DNA, the CDR3 is TGTGCCAGCAGCTTGGGGGCCCAAGAGACCCAGTACTTC.